The 22 T cell receptor beta chains below were found in one sample sequenced in a study of CD8+CD57+ T cells in acquired aplastic anemia (dated by TCRdb to 2017 to 2018). Data came from an Illumina HiSeq 2000. Genomic DNA was used as template for profiling of TCR beta VDJ combinations and CDR3 sequences. The public reads were reanalyzed by TCRdb: fastp trimming at Q25, MiXCR alignment, in-frame beta chains only. One record per CDR3 amino acid sequence lists the most common genes and DNA. The sample table lists hundreds of thousands of distinct CDR3 sequences, just under 70% of them with a count of one. The top ten clonotypes cover 4% of the sample. Sequencing used sorted CD4+, CD8+, or CD8+CD57+ T cells (not recorded which) from PBMCs. These receptors all come from a human donor in good health, serving as a control.

This clonotype was detected only a few times. The rearrangement uses TRBV3-1 and TRBJ2-3, with 7 bases identical to TRBD1. With 8 bases clipped from V and 2 bases from J, the junction kept 10 bases outside the gene matches. Per the germline V gene, CDR1 is LGHDT and CDR2 is YNNKEL (reference sequence). The CDR3 is 15 amino acids. For the CDR3, the DNA is TGTGCCAGCCGCGAAGGGGGACAGAACACAGATACGCAGTATTTT. It translates to CASREGGQNTDTQYF.

This clonotype was detected many times. The chain joins TRBV3-1 to TRBJ1-2, with 7 bases aligning to TRBD1. This CDR3 comprises 16 residues. Per the germline V gene, CDR1 is LGHDT and CDR2 is YNNKEL (reference sequence). After removal of 4 bases from V and 0 bases from J, the junction contained 8 bases not matched to a gene. The CDR3 nucleotides are TGTGCCAGCAGCCTGTCAGACAGGGCTACTAACTATGGCTACACCTTC. Its protein is CASSLSDRATNYGYTF.

The rearrangement joins TRBV7-3 to TRBJ2-3; no clear D gene. V was trimmed by 2 bases and J by 11 bases, leaving 23 bases between them. Germline lookup yields CDR1 SGHTA and CDR2 FQGTGA. CDR3 length equals 16 residues. This chain's CDR3 is CASSLDGLVTNKQQYF. The CDR3 region has the DNA TGTGCCAGCAGCTTAGACGGCCTAGTCACAAATAAGCAGCAGTATTTT.

The V and J genes are TRBV20-1 and TRBJ1-6; D is perhaps TRBD1 (6 bases). Trimming cost V 5 bases and J 10 bases, with 9 bases left between them. There are 11 residues in the CDR3. The V gene's germline CDR1 is DFQATT and CDR2 SNEGSKA (reference sequence). The DNA for the CDR3 is TGCAGTGCTTACAGGGACTCACCCCTCCACTTT. Its protein is CSAYRDSPLHF.

This clonotype has just one count. This chain joins TRBV5-6 and TRBJ1-2; D perhaps matches TRBD1 (5 bases). The CDR3 is 15 amino acids. Between the trimmed V and J ends, which lost 5 bases and 2 bases, there was a span of 16 bases. Germline-derived CDR1 and CDR2 are SGHDT and YYEEEE. In DNA form, the CDR3 reads TGTGCCAGCAGTCCCGGGACGAGGGGCAACTATGGCTACACCTTC. Translation gives CASSPGTRGNYGYTF. The full variable domain, with the rest looked up from reference TRBV5-6 and TRBJ1-2, is DAGVTQSPTHLIKTRGQQVTLRCSPKSGHDTVSWYQQALGQGPQFIFQYYEEEERQRGNFPDRFSGHQFPNYSSELNVNALLLGDSALYLCASSPGTRGNYGYTFGSGTRLTVV.

Details on this clonotype: The junction differs from germline at one of its ends, possibly a read error. The chain has TRBV10-2 and TRBJ2-2; TRBD1 might be the D (5 bases). This CDR3 is built from 14 residues. Germline V lookup: CDR1 WSHSY, CDR2 SAAADI. Written as DNA, the CDR3 is TGTGCCTCCAATGTCGACAGTGGTCACGCTGAGCCGTTTTTT. It codes for CASNVDSGHAEPFF.

Comment on this clonotype: Because it lacks the conserved phenylalanine or tryptophan at the end, this CDR3 is likely a read error. The limits of the CDR3 on the DNA are not certain, so only TCRdb's listed CDR3 is given. The CDR3: CASSEGPECQHLHL. The chain carries TRBV9 and TRBJ2-7; the table's TRBD2 call for D was not verified on the DNA. The CDR3 totals 14 residues, both ends included. Germline V gives CDR1 SGDLS, CDR2 YYNGEE.

The chain has TRBV7-9 and TRBJ2-1; 7 bases match TRBD2. The germline V gene has CDR1 SEHNR and CDR2 FQNEAQ (reference sequence). The ends lost 6 bases at V and 9 bases at J; junction bases unmatched: 14. CDR3 length: 15 residues. The CDR3 region has the DNA TGTGCCAGCAGTGCCGACGGGCGCGGGAGTGGTGAGCAGTTCTTC. This translates into CASSADGRGSGEQFF.

Points on this clonotype: This CDR3 fails to terminate in the conserved phenylalanine or tryptophan, so it likely reflects a read error. No DNA is shown, since the ends of the CDR3 on it are uncertain; the CDR3 is the one TCRdb lists. J is TRBJ2-7 and V is TRBV2; the DNA was not compared with TRBD2, the D call given in the table. Germline-derived CDR1 and CDR2 are SNHLY and FYNNEI. The CDR3 adds up to 16 amino acids, both ends counted. CDR3 loop: CASSHYTGGYTFGSCT.

The rearrangement uses TRBV7-8 and TRBJ1-3, with no clear D. The germline V gene encodes CDR1 SGHVS and CDR2 FQNEAQ. Trimming removed 6 bases from V and 0 bases from J, with 12 bases in between. There are 15 residues in the CDR3. CDR3 sequence reads: CASSDAQCSGNTIYF. As DNA, the CDR3 is TGTGCCAGCAGTGACGCACAGTGCTCTGGAAACACCATATATTTT.

Concerning this clonotype: A much larger clone lies a single base off, so this may be a read error. This chain links TRBV12-3 or TRBV12-4 with TRBJ2-2, with 7 positions matching TRBD2. The CDR3 loop spans 16 amino acids. CDR3 bases: TGTGCCAGCAGTTTAAGGGTGTGGGGGGGGACCGGGGAGCTGGTTTTT. This translates into CASSLRVWGGTGELVF.

V gene TRBV19 combines with J gene TRBJ2-4; 10 nucleotides align to TRBD2. CDR1 LNHDA and CDR2 SQIVND come from the germline V gene (reference sequence). The trim removed 6 bases at V and 4 bases at J, leaving 6 bases unmatched. This CDR3 is built from 15 residues. The CDR3 protein is CASSRGTSDKNIQYF. As DNA, the CDR3 is TGTGCCAGTAGCAGGGGGACTAGCGATAAAAACATTCAGTACTTC. The entire variable domain, with the rest obtained from reference TRBV19 and TRBJ2-4, is as follows: DGGITQSPKYLFRKEGQNVTLSCEQNLNHDAMYWYRQDPGQGLRLIYYSQIVNDFQKGDIAEGYSVSREKKESFPLTVTSAQKNPTAFYLCASSRGTSDKNIQYFGAGTRLSVL.

This clonotype was seen many times. The chain employs TRBV10-3 and TRBJ2-7; D gene ambiguous. CDR1 ENHRY and CDR2 SYGVKD come from the germline V gene. The CDR3 length is 13 residues. Trimming cost V 4 bases and J 3 bases, with 10 bases left between them. The CDR3 here is CAISALDGYEQYF. CDR3 nucleotides: TGTGCCATCAGTGCACTGGACGGCTACGAGCAGTACTTC.

Note on this clonotype: As the CDR3 is not closed by the conserved phenylalanine or tryptophan, this likely results from a read error. This chain joins TRBV7-3 and TRBJ2-7; 9 nucleotides agree with TRBD1. The CDR3 spans 14 residues. CDR1 and CDR2 (germline): SGHTA, FQGTGA. Trimming removed 5 bases from V and 4 bases from J; junction bases left unmatched: 6. The CDR3 loop reads CASSTWDRDYEQYY. The CDR3 coding sequence is TGTGCCAGCAGCACCTGGGACAGGGATTACGAGCAGTACTAC.

The rearrangement uses TRBV7-9 and TRBJ2-5; D remains unclear. Germline loops: CDR1 SEHNR, CDR2 FQNEAQ (reference sequence). The CDR3 extends over 16 amino acids. The ends were cut back, 8 bases at V and 9 bases at J, with 28 bases in the middle. CDR3 in amino acids: CASGSVSSRTTEAQYF. The CDR3 DNA reads TGTGCCAGCGGCTCCGTATCGTCCAGAACGACCGAGGCCCAGTACTTC.

Comment on this clonotype: The junction differs from germline at one of its ends, possibly a read error. V usage is TRBV14 and J usage is TRBJ1-5; no firm D call. The J call is doubtful: the DNA matches TRBJ1-1 better. The CDR3 extends over 13 amino acids. Germline-derived CDR1 and CDR2 are SGHDN and FVKESK. DNA of the CDR3: TGTGCCAGCAGCCCAGAACGGAACACTCAAGCTTTCTTT. This sequence encodes CASSPERNTQAFF.

This clonotype was counted ten times or more. The chain links TRBV5-1 to TRBJ1-5; TRBD1 matches at 7 bases. Trimming took 4 bases from V and 2 from J; bases not matched to a gene: 6. Germline V lookup: CDR1 SGHRS, CDR2 YFSETQ. The CDR3 loop spans 15 amino acids. CDR3 bases: TGCGCCAGCAGCCTAGAAGGACAGGGCAATCAGCCCCAGCATTTT. Protein product: CASSLEGQGNQPQHF.

A word on this clonotype: Likely a read error: the CDR3 ends without its conserved phenylalanine or tryptophan. No DNA is shown, since the ends of the CDR3 on it are uncertain; the CDR3 is the one TCRdb lists. The gene calls are TRBV7-2 and TRBJ1-1. Germline CDR1 is SGHTA and CDR2 is FQGNSA. The CDR3 is 13 amino acids in total, end residues counted. The CDR3 is CASSRRQNTEAFN.

The rearrangement uses TRBV10-1 and TRBJ1-3, with D possibly being TRBD1 (5 bases). Trimming took 5 bases from V and 4 from J, leaving 18 bases between them. This CDR3 contains 16 residues. Germline CDR1 WNHNN, CDR2 SYGVQD (reference sequence). Here the CDR3 reads CASSQPRLGAGNTIYF. The CDR3 region has the DNA TGCGCCAGCAGTCAGCCTAGGCTAGGGGCCGGAAACACCATATATTTT.

This clonotype was observed at least ten times. The chain combines TRBV5-6 with TRBJ2-2, with 8 bases fitting TRBD1. This CDR3 region has 15 residues. The germline gives CDR1 SGHDT, CDR2 YYEEEE. The ends lost 5 bases at V and 4 bases at J; junction bases unmatched: 7. As DNA, the CDR3 is TGTGCCAGCAGAATGACAGGGGCCTTCACCGGGGAGCTGTTTTTT. Its translation is CASRMTGAFTGELFF.

This clonotype came up many times. This sequence joins TRBV5-8 and TRBJ1-2; 7 bases are shared with TRBD1. With 4 bases clipped from V and 2 bases from J, the junction kept 8 bases outside the gene matches. The CDR3 has 15 amino acids. Germline V gives CDR1 SGHTS, CDR2 YDEGEE. The CDR3 nucleotides are TGTGCCAGCAGCCCATCCCAGGGGGGGAACTATGGCTACACCTTC. Translating gives CASSPSQGGNYGYTF.

This clonotype was found many times. The chain employs TRBV4-3 and TRBJ1-6, with a tentative D call TRBD1 (5 bases). Trimming shortened V by 8 bases and J by 7 bases, and 18 bases separated the two germline ends. In germline, CDR1 is LGHNA, CDR2 YSLEER. The CDR3 has 15 residues. The CDR3 here is CASREGAWGNSPLHF. As DNA, the CDR3 is TGCGCCAGCCGCGAAGGGGCATGGGGAAATTCACCCCTCCACTTT.